Below are 10 T cell receptor beta chains sequenced from a single sample in a study of blood T cell repertoires in COVID-19. Assay used: immunoSEQ multiplex PCR; TCRdb lists only in-frame clones, some missing. The sample carries approximately 100,000 clones, 70% to 75% recorded once. Material: peripheral blood. These receptors came from a human donor with acute or convalescent COVID-19. The donor label of this sample is uncertain.

The J gene is TRBJ2-6, the V gene TRBV5-1; TRBD1 matches at 8 bases. The V gene end was trimmed by 0 bases and the J gene end by 0 bases; junction bases not matched to a gene: 2. The CDR3 is 17 amino acids. Germline V lookup: CDR1 SGHRS, CDR2 YFSETQ. The CDR3 nucleotides are TGCGCCAGCAGCTTGGGGACAGGGACCTCTGGGGCCAACGTCCTGACTTTC. It yields the protein CASSLGTGTSGANVLTF.

The J gene is TRBJ2-3, the V gene TRBV28; 8 nucleotides agree with TRBD1. Unmatched junction bases numbered 20, after V lost 5 bases and J lost 4 bases. This CDR3 is built from 19 residues. The V gene's germline CDR1 is MDHEN and CDR2 SYDVKM. The CDR3 DNA follows: TGTGCCAGCAGTCCCGCGGCTGGGACAGGTAGCAGTTACCCAGATACGCAGTATTTT. It yields the protein CASSPAAGTGSSYPDTQYF.

This clone has a count of ten or more. This rearrangement joins TRBV6-5 to TRBJ2-2; TRBD2 might be the D (6 bases). Trimming pared 0 bases from V and 6 bases from J, leaving 8 bases between. The CDR3 is 14 residues long. Looked up from germline, CDR1 is MNHEY and CDR2 is SVGAGI. CDR3 in DNA: TGTGCCAGCAGTTACTCGGAGGGTTCCGGGGAGCTGTTTTTT. This codes for CASSYSEGSGELFF.

This clone was seen only a few times. This chain joins TRBV6-2 or TRBV6-3 and TRBJ1-4, with D uncertain. V was pared by 4 bases and J by 7 bases, with 13 bases between. From germline, CDR1 is MNHEY and CDR2 SVGEGT. The CDR3 is 14 amino acids. DNA for the CDR3: TGTGCCAGCAGTTCGACTTCCCCCGGTGAAAAACTGTTTTTT. Translated: CASSSTSPGEKLFF.

The CDR3 protein is CASSPRTDTQYF. In DNA, the CDR3 is TGTGCCAGCAGCCCCCGGACAGATACGCAGTATTTT. The chain is built from TRBV5-4 and TRBJ2-3; no reliable D call. The V gene's germline CDR1 is SGHNT and CDR2 YYREEE (reference sequence). CDR3 length equals 12 residues. Trimming removed 4 bases from V and 3 bases from J, with 6 bases in between. Using reference TRBV5-4 and TRBJ2-3 for the parts outside the CDR3, the full variable domain is ETGVTQSPTHLIKTRGQQVTLRCSSQSGHNTVSWYQQALGQGPQFIFQYYREEENGRGNFPPRFSGLQFPNYSSELNVNALELDDSALYLCASSPRTDTQYFGPGTRLTVL.

This clone was recorded many times. CDR3 region: CASSLARLAGGGRTDTQYF. CDR3 DNA: TGTGCCAGCAGCTTGGCCCGACTAGCGGGGGGCGGGCGCACAGATACGCAGTATTTT. J is TRBJ2-3 and V is TRBV5-5; 13 bases align to TRBD2. The junction had 8 bases not matched to a gene; V was cut back by 0 bases and J by 1 base. This CDR3 is built from 19 residues. Germline assignment: CDR1 SGHKS and CDR2 YYEKEE (reference sequence).

This chain joins TRBV6-5 and TRBJ1-2; 12 bases agree with TRBD1. CDR1 is MNHEY, CDR2 SVGAGI, per germline. The V and J ends lost 6 bases and 4 bases, in that order; junction bases with no gene match: 6. CDR3 size: 15 residues. This chain's CDR3 is CASRAGTGGFYGYTF. The CDR3 DNA reads TGTGCCAGCAGGGCCGGGACAGGGGGCTTCTATGGCTACACCTTC.

The chain joins TRBV24-1 to TRBJ2-1; D perhaps matches TRBD1 (6 bases). The V and J ends lost 3 bases and 4 bases respectively, with 12 bases between them. Germline V gene lookup returns CDR1 KGHDR and CDR2 SFDVKD. The CDR3 totals 15 residues. CDR3 coding DNA: TGTGCCACCAGTGATCGGAGAGGGGGATACAATGAGCAGTTCTTC. Its protein is CATSDRRGGYNEQFF.

The rearrangement joins TRBV20-1 to TRBJ2-5, with D hard to call. The V and J ends lost 6 bases and 2 bases respectively, with 7 bases between them. The CDR3 is 11 amino acids. Germline V gene data show CDR1 as DFQATT and CDR2 as SNEGSKA (reference sequence). CDR3 amino acids: CSAAKQETQYF. The CDR3 DNA reads as TGCAGTGCCGCTAAGCAAGAGACCCAGTACTTC.

This CDR3 is CASRTGGGNQPQHF. The DNA of the CDR3 is TGTGCCAGCAGAACAGGGGGAGGCAATCAGCCCCAGCATTTT. The chain carries TRBV28 and TRBJ1-5; the match to TRBD1 covers 8 bases. CDR3 size: 14 residues. V dropped 6 bases and J dropped 2; count of bases not matched to a gene: 3. CDR1 and CDR2 from the germline V gene are MDHEN and SYDVKM.